The 18 T cell receptor beta chains listed next were all sequenced from one sample in a study of CD8 T cells in ankylosing spondylitis. From the 5' RACE reads, TCRdb called clonotypes with MiXCR, one entry per CDR3 protein. The profile shows over 130,000 distinct CDR3 sequences, under 45% of them singletons. The source material was synovial fluid, either unsorted or a sorted T cell fraction (not recorded which). These receptors were collected from a male donor with ankylosing spondylitis.

The gene calls are TRBV29-1 and TRBJ2-5, with D uncertain. Trimming took 6 bases from V and 3 from J, leaving 17 bases between them. The germline gives CDR1 SQVTM, CDR2 ANQGSEA. The CDR3 is made up of 14 amino acids. DNA for the CDR3: TGCAGCGTCGTGGTGGGGTGGGTTGAAGAGACCCAGTACTTC. It yields the protein CSVVVGWVEETQYF.

This clonotype came up many times. J is TRBJ1-6 and V is TRBV20-1; 7 positions match TRBD1. The germline V gene has CDR1 DFQATT and CDR2 SNEGSKA (reference sequence). The CDR3 has 15 amino acids. V was pared by 3 bases and J by 8 bases, with 10 bases of the junction left unmatched. The CDR3 DNA is TGCAGTGCTAGTCCAAGACAGGGTTTTGATTCACCCCTCCACTTT. It yields the protein CSASPRQGFDSPLHF.

In its sample, this clonotype was seen many times. The gene calls are TRBV4-3 and TRBJ2-4, with 7 bases matching TRBD1. CDR3 length equals 15 residues. Unmatched junction bases numbered 6, after V lost 5 bases and J lost 2 bases. Germline V CDR1 and CDR2: LGHNA, YSLEER. The CDR3, as DNA: TGCGCCAGCAGCACTACAGGGGATTCCAAAAACATTCAGTACTTC. Protein: CASSTTGDSKNIQYF.

This chain connects TRBV12-3 or TRBV12-4 to TRBJ1-5; D gene uncertain. The CDR3 extends over 13 amino acids. The V gene lost 2 bases and the J gene lost 11 bases, with 13 bases spanning the gap. The CDR3 loop is CASSLRVNRAQHF. CDR3 DNA sequence: TGTGCCAGCAGTTTACGGGTAAATCGGGCCCAGCATTTT.

This clonotype has more than one count but fewer than ten. The J gene is TRBJ2-1, the V gene TRBV12-3 or TRBV12-4, with D perhaps matching TRBD2 (5 bases). The CDR3 is 16 residues long. V was pared by 3 bases and J by 10 bases, with 22 bases between. CDR3 residues: CASSFRAFHGTGEQFF. CDR3 DNA: TGTGCCAGCAGTTTCCGTGCGTTCCACGGAACGGGGGAGCAGTTCTTC.

The chain links TRBV24-1 to TRBJ2-2; a weak D match, TRBD2 (5 bases). This CDR3 is built from 14 residues. Trimming left V 4 bases short and J 3 bases short, with 8 bases between. Germline V lookup: CDR1 KGHDR, CDR2 SFDVKD. The CDR3 coding sequence is TGTGCCACCAGTGAGTCACTAGACACCGGGGAGCTGTTTTTT. This translates into CATSESLDTGELFF.

This clonotype has a count of ten or more. The chain combines TRBV12-3 or TRBV12-4 with TRBJ2-3; 14 bases map to TRBD2. Trimming cost V 5 bases and J 6 bases; bases outside gene matches: 7. The CDR3 sequence is 16 residues long. The CDR3 DNA follows: TGTGCCAGCAGTCCGGGACTAGCGGGAGTTTACGATACGCAGTATTTT. As protein: CASSPGLAGVYDTQYF.

This clonotype appeared once. The chain employs TRBV28 and TRBJ2-7, with D possibly being TRBD1 (5 bases). The germline gives CDR1 MDHEN, CDR2 SYDVKM. This CDR3 has 15 amino acids. Trimming cost V 3 bases and J 4 bases, with 16 bases left between them. As DNA, the CDR3 is TGTGCCAGCAGTTTCCCCGCTAGAGACAGTTACGAGCAGTACTTC. Its translation is CASSFPARDSYEQYF.

This clonotype has more than one count but fewer than ten. CDR3 region: CASSLGGYSYEQYF. Here the CDR3 DNA reads TGTGCCAGCAGTTTAGGGGGTTACTCCTACGAGCAGTACTTC. This sequence joins TRBV12-3 or TRBV12-4 and TRBJ2-7; no reliable D call. The ends were cut back, 1 base at V and 0 bases at J, with 7 bases in the middle. This CDR3 region has 14 residues.

The rearrangement links TRBV6-2 or TRBV6-3 to TRBJ2-3; D is uncertain. The CDR3 spans 14 residues. Germline V gene lookup returns CDR1 MNHEY and CDR2 SVGEGT. The V end was cut by 5 bases, the J end by 4 bases, with 13 bases between. The CDR3: CASSTPPGSDTQYF. In DNA form, the CDR3 reads TGTGCCAGCAGTACACCCCCGGGTTCAGATACGCAGTATTTT.

The chain joins TRBV21-1 to TRBJ2-7; no DNA check was done on the table's D call, TRBD2. TRBV21-1 is given as a pseudogene. This CDR3 is 15 amino acids long. The CDR3, as DNA: TGTGCCAGCAGCAAAGGGGAGCGGGAGAGGTACGAGCAGTACTTC. Amino acids: CASSKGERERYEQYF.

V is TRBV20-1 and J is TRBJ2-1; no reliable D call. Trimming shortened V by 1 base and J by 10 bases, and 14 bases separated the two germline ends. The CDR3 length is 13 residues. The germline gives CDR1 DFQATT, CDR2 SNEGSKA (reference sequence). Written as DNA, the CDR3 is TGCAGTGCTAGAGGCCAGGATGACTGGGAGCAGTTCTTC. Residues: CSARGQDDWEQFF.

In this sample, this clonotype turned up many times. The chain combines TRBV5-1 with TRBJ1-4, with a tentative D call TRBD1 (5 bases). V was trimmed by 1 base and J by 8 bases, leaving 21 bases between them. The CDR3 runs to 17 residues. Germline CDR1 SGHRS, CDR2 YFSETQ. CDR3 amino acids: CASSLISSGLFGEKLFF. In nucleotides, the CDR3 is TGCGCCAGCAGCTTGATAAGCTCGGGGCTATTCGGGGAAAAACTGTTTTTT.

This clonotype turned up a few times. This chain uses TRBV11-1 with TRBJ1-3; 8 bases line up with TRBD1. CDR3 size: 18 residues. From germline, CDR1 is SGHAT and CDR2 FQDESV (reference sequence). V trimming: 6 bases; J trimming: 8 bases; junction bases outside the gene matches: 21. The CDR3 is CASSPGTGRLFLADTIYF. The CDR3 region has the DNA TGTGCCAGCAGTCCCGGGACAGGCCGTTTATTCCTGGCGGACACCATATATTTT.

The V call is TRBV19, the J call TRBJ2-1, with 10 bases identical to TRBD2. Per germline, CDR1 LNHDA and CDR2 SQIVND (reference sequence). J lost 6 bases, V lost 3 bases, and 17 bases had no gene match. The CDR3 covers 19 residues. The CDR3 DNA is TGTGCCAGTAGTATCCCCGCCGAGCGAAGCGGGAGGGCCTTCAATGAGCAGTTCTTC. Amino acid sequence: CASSIPAERSGRAFNEQFF.

The CDR3: CASSLGSYSTDTQYF. In DNA, the CDR3 is TGTGCCAGCAGTTTAGGCAGTTATAGCACAGATACGCAGTATTTT. The V gene is TRBV12-3 or TRBV12-4, the J gene TRBJ2-3, with no clear D. The length of the CDR3 is 15 residues. The V gene lost 1 base and the J gene lost 0 bases, with 8 bases spanning the gap.

This clonotype was picked up many times. This chain uses TRBV20-1 with TRBJ1-5; 8 bases are shared with TRBD1. Losses at the gene ends were 5 bases for V and 10 bases for J; bases not matched to a gene: 7. Germline values: CDR1 DFQATT, CDR2 SNEGSKA (reference sequence). The CDR3 contains 12 residues. CDR3 protein: CSAWDRSVPQHF. CDR3 in DNA: TGCAGTGCTTGGGACAGGTCCGTACCCCAGCATTTT.

This clonotype has just a few counts. The rearrangement links TRBV7-9 to TRBJ2-5; D remains ambiguous. Germline assignment: CDR1 SEHNR and CDR2 FQNEAQ (reference sequence). The V end was cut by 5 bases, the J end by 4 bases, with 14 bases between. The CDR3 covers 14 residues. The CDR3: CASSADWSRETQYF. CDR3 in DNA: TGTGCCAGCAGCGCCGACTGGAGTCGAGAGACCCAGTACTTC.